This T cell receptor beta chain was found in a study of neurological immune-mediated disorders. Indicated time point: longitudinal time-point 1 (baseline). The cDNA came from 5'RACE with 10-nucleotide random UMIs. In TCRdb, the 5' RACE reads were re-called with MiXCR into one record per CDR3 protein. The sample lists about 60,000 distinct CDR3 sequences; about 10% were seen once. Germline CDR1 and CDR2: SGHVS and FNYEAQ. This CDR3 is built from 23 residues. Trimming stripped 5 bases from V and 2 bases from J, with 40 bases between. The receptor was isolated from a male donor with HTLV-1-associated myelopathy (HAM/TSP). The sequenced sample consisted of PBMCs. The gene calls are TRBV7-6 and TRBJ2-7, with D tentatively TRBD1 or TRBD2 (6 bases each). The CDR3 DNA is TGTGCCAGCAGCCAAGAAGGGGGGATCAAACGGGGACAATCTCTGAAGGGGGCCTACGAGCAGTACTTC. It translates to CASSQEGGIKRGQSLKGAYEQYF.